A selection of T cell receptor beta chains follows, all from one sample in a study of PD-1 blockade in classical Hodgkin lymphoma. The protocol was immunoSEQ multiplex PCR, while the TCRdb copy is restricted to in-frame clones and leaves out a portion. The sample includes 5,000 to 8,000 clones, approximately 80% seen only once; the top ten take around 40%. This material consisted of peripheral blood mononuclear cells (PBMCs), taken at baseline. These receptors were obtained from a human donor with classical Hodgkin lymphoma. Both conserved end residues are part of each CDR3. Each record gives: V gene, clone size, D gene, J gene, CDR3 DNA, CDR3 protein. The D gene is left open where the match is weak. Expanded clones are given a class, and other clones once, few, many or no size at all.

TRBV5-4	few	TRBD1	TRBJ2-7	TGTGCCAGCAGCGGACACAGGGGTTTGGGTTCCTACGAGCAGTACTTC	CASSGHRGLGSYEQYF
TRBV6-5	NA	TRBD1	TRBJ1-1	TGTGCCAGCAGGACTTCTACAGGGGAGTTCACTGAAGCTTTCTTT	CASRTSTGEFTEAFF
TRBV19	few	TRBD1	TRBJ1-4	TGTGCCAGTAGTATCGGGACAGGGGAAGCTAATGAAAAACTGTTTTTT	CASSIGTGEANEKLFF
TRBV7-3	once	TRBD2	TRBJ2-1	TGTGCCAGCAGCTCGGGAGGACCGAGGTCCTACAATGAGCAGTTCTTC	CASSSGGPRSYNEQFF
TRBV5-1	once	NA	TRBJ1-4	TGCGCCAGCAGCTTGGCAGGGAACAATGAAAAACTGTTTTTT	CASSLAGNNEKLFF
TRBV29-1	NA	NA	TRBJ1-2	TGCAGCGTTGAAGACAGGGGATTAGCTGGTGGCTACACCTTC	CSVEDRGLAGGYTF
TRBV27	medium-sized	NA	TRBJ2-7	TGTGCCAGCAGTACCTCAGGGTCCGAGCAGTACTTC	CASSTSGSEQYF
TRBV7-9	NA	NA	TRBJ1-5	TGTGCCAGCAGCTTAGAAACAGTAAATTCACATAGCAATCAGCCCCAGCATTTT	CASSLETVNSHSNQPQHF
TRBV11-2	NA	TRBD1	TRBJ1-1	TGTGCCAGCAGCTCGAACAGGGGGCTCGCTGAAGCTTTCTTT	CASSSNRGLAEAFF
TRBV6-4	few	NA	TRBJ1-1	TGTGCCAGCAGTGACCGGAACACTGAAGCTTTCTTT	CASSDRNTEAFF
TRBV7-2	NA	TRBD2	TRBJ2-7	TGTGCCAGCAGCTTAGAGGGAGGGATCCCCTACGAGCAGTACTTC	CASSLEGGIPYEQYF
TRBV4-2	NA	TRBD1	TRBJ2-1	TGTGCCAGCAGCCGACAGGGTTTTCGGCCGCATGGGGTCAATGAGCAGTTCTTC	CASSRQGFRPHGVNEQFF
TRBV6-5	NA	NA	TRBJ2-7	TGTGCCAGCAGTTACGACAGGCGCGAGCAGTACTTC	CASSYDRREQYF
TRBV29-1	NA	TRBD2	TRBJ2-3	TGCAGCGTTAATGGACCCTCCCGCGGGAGGGGAGGTACGCAGTATTTT	CSVNGPSRGRGGTQYF
TRBV29-1	NA	NA	TRBJ2-3	TGCAGCGTGCTTCAGGTTGGGCGCACAGATACGCAGTATTTT	CSVLQVGRTDTQYF
TRBV18	NA	NA	TRBJ1-2	TGTGCCAGCTCACCACCTAACAGCGTCTATGGCTACACCTTC	CASSPPNSVYGYTF
TRBV16	NA	TRBD1	TRBJ1-1	TGTGCCAGCAGCCAATCGTTGGCAGGGGGCACTGAAGCTTTCTTT	CASSQSLAGGTEAFF
TRBV6-5	NA	NA	TRBJ2-7	TGTGCCAGCAGTTATCGGGGGTCCTCCTACGAGCAGTACTTC	CASSYRGSSYEQYF
TRBV7-3	NA	NA	TRBJ1-1	TGTGCCAGCAGCTTAAATCCGGGCGGGAACACTGAAGCTTTCTTT	CASSLNPGGNTEAFF
TRBV6-1	once	TRBD2	TRBJ2-7	TGTGCCAGCAGTGATGGGCGGGGGAGGGAAGGTCGGTACGAGCAGTACTTC	CASSDGRGREGRYEQYF
TRBV7-2	NA	TRBD2	TRBJ2-5	TGTGCCAGCAGGGCCGGCGGGAGGGCCACGGAGACCCAGTACTTC	CASRAGGRATETQYF
TRBV12-5	NA	NA	TRBJ2-7	TGTGCTAGTGGTTCTCCAGGTCGCGCCTACGAGCAGTACTTC	CASGSPGRAYEQYF
TRBV11-2	NA	NA	TRBJ2-5	TGTGCCAGCAGCTTAATCAGGTTGGAGGCCCAGTACTTC	CASSLIRLEAQYF
TRBV11-1	once	TRBD2	TRBJ2-1	TGTGCCAGCAGCCAACTAGCGCTACACTACAATGAGCAGTTCTTC	CASSQLALHYNEQFF
TRBV2	NA	TRBD2	TRBJ2-1	TGTGCCAGCAGTTCTTCAGCGGGGAATACCTACAATGAGCAGTTCTTC	CASSSSAGNTYNEQFF
TRBV19	NA	NA	TRBJ2-1	TGTGCCAGTAGCCTGGACGGAAATAGGGATGAGCAGTTCTTC	CASSLDGNRDEQFF
TRBV5-1	NA	TRBD2	TRBJ2-1	TGCGCCAGCAGCTCTCAAGGCGGGAGGGCCTCCCATGAGCAGTTCTTC	CASSSQGGRASHEQFF
TRBV11-1	NA	TRBD2	TRBJ2-2	TGTGCCAGCGGAAGGGAGGGGAACACCGGGGAGCTGTTTTTT	CASGREGNTGELFF
TRBV29-1	NA	NA	TRBJ2-7	TGCAGCGCTGCAATGGTGGGTTACGAGCAGTACTTC	CSAAMVGYEQYF
TRBV10-3	NA	NA	TRBJ1-2	TGTGCCATCACCCCCCCCGGGACAAATGGCTACACCTTC	CAITPPGTNGYTF
TRBV5-1	NA	NA	TRBJ2-7	TGCGCCAGCAGCTTTGGGGGGTACGAGCAGTACTTC	CASSFGGYEQYF
TRBV5-1	NA	TRBD2	TRBJ2-2	TGCGCCAGCAGTGGACTAGCGGGAGTTGGCGGGGAGCTGTTTTTT	CASSGLAGVGGELFF
TRBV25-1	NA	NA	TRBJ1-2	TGTGCCAGCAGTGGAGCAGGGAGGGTTGGCTACACCTTC	CASSGAGRVGYTF
TRBV7-9	few	NA	TRBJ1-6	TGTGCCAGCAGCTTAATGGGAAGCTCCTATAATTCACCCCTCCACTTT	CASSLMGSSYNSPLHF
TRBV16	NA	NA	TRBJ2-1	TGTGCCAGCAGCCAATCAGGCGCCCTTGGGTACAATGAGCAGTTCTTC	CASSQSGALGYNEQFF
TRBV2	NA	TRBD1	TRBJ2-1	TGTGCCAGCAGCGCTAACAGGGGAAATGAGCAGTTCTTC	CASSANRGNEQFF
TRBV10-1	NA	NA	TRBJ2-3	TGCGCCAGCGCGGAACAGATCTCCGGCACAGATACGCAGTATTTT	CASAEQISGTDTQYF
TRBV28	NA	NA	TRBJ2-5	TGTGCCAGCAGTTTAAGAGAGACCCAGTACTTC	CASSLRETQYF
TRBV15	few	NA	TRBJ2-5	TGTGCCACCACCAAGTCGATAAGCGCGGAGACCCAGTACTTC	CATTKSISAETQYF
TRBV10-1	once	TRBD2	TRBJ2-3	TGCGCCAGCAGTGAGTGGGGACTAGGTGTGACAGATACGCAGTATTTT	CASSEWGLGVTDTQYF
TRBV27	NA	TRBD1	TRBJ1-1	TGTGCCAGCAGTCTGGGGGCGGGACAGGGACGAGTGGGTGAAGCTTTCTTT	CASSLGAGQGRVGEAFF
TRBV7-8	once	NA	TRBJ2-7	TGTGCCAGCAGCCCCGGACTACTCACCTACGAGCAGTACTTC	CASSPGLLTYEQYF
TRBV2	NA	TRBD2	TRBJ2-7	TGTGCCAGCAGCGGGACTAGCTACGAACAGTACTTC	CASSGTSYEQYF
TRBV30	few	TRBD2	TRBJ2-3	TGTGCCTGGACGTCCACAGCGGGAGCACGAGATACGCAGTATTTT	CAWTSTAGARDTQYF
TRBV7-9	few	NA	TRBJ1-1	TGTGCCAGCAGCCCAATGAGGGCTGAAGCTTTCTTT	CASSPMRAEAFF
TRBV21-1	NA	NA	TRBJ1-5	TGTGCCAGCAGTTTGGGGGACCCCAGCAATCAGCCCCAGCATTTT	CASSLGDPSNQPQHF
TRBV6-5	NA	NA	TRBJ2-7	TGTGCCAGCAGAGGACTCTCCTACGAGCAGTACTTC	CASRGLSYEQYF
TRBV11-3	NA	NA	TRBJ2-5	TGTGCCAGCAGCTTAGGGGTTGGTCAGACCCAGTACTTC	CASSLGVGQTQYF
TRBV18	NA	TRBD2	TRBJ2-1	TGCGCCAGCTCACCACTATCTAAACGTGTCTCGGGGGGCTCCTACAATGAGCAGTTCTTC	CASSPLSKRVSGGSYNEQFF
TRBV5-1	NA	NA	TRBJ1-1	TGCGCCAGCAGCTTGACGGCCACTGAAGCTTTCTTT	CASSLTATEAFF
TRBV11-3	NA	TRBD2	TRBJ2-1	TGTGCCAGCAGCTTAGAAGCGGGAGACGTTTATGAGCAGTTCTTC	CASSLEAGDVYEQFF
TRBV6-1	NA	TRBD2	TRBJ2-1	TGTGCCAGCAGTGAAACCCGGGACTATAAAAACAATGAGCAGTTCTTC	CASSETRDYKNNEQFF
TRBV5-1	NA	NA	TRBJ2-1	TGCGCCAGCGGGACTCGTACGGCTGAGCAGTTCTTC	CASGTRTAEQFF
TRBV19	NA	NA	TRBJ2-4	TGTGCCAGTTCCATCCGACAGGGAGGATGGAACATTCAGTACTTC	CASSIRQGGWNIQYF
TRBV6-1	once	NA	TRBJ1-3	TGTGCCAGCAGTGAAAATAGGGGAGGGACTGGAAACACCATATATTTT	CASSENRGGTGNTIYF
TRBV9	NA	TRBD2	TRBJ2-1	TGTGCCAGCAGCGGCGGGGGAGACTCCTACAATGAGCAGTTCTTC	CASSGGGDSYNEQFF
TRBV18	few	TRBD2	TRBJ2-2	TGTGCCAGCTCACTCTATAGCGGGACGAACACCGGGGAGCTGTTTTTT	CASSLYSGTNTGELFF
TRBV15	NA	NA	TRBJ2-2	TGTGCCACCAGCAGAGATATGGCTAGCTATGTCGGGGAGCTGTTTTTT	CATSRDMASYVGELFF
TRBV2	once	NA	TRBJ1-5	TGTGCCAGCAGTTTAATGTACGGGAATCAGCCCCAGCATTTT	CASSLMYGNQPQHF
TRBV7-8	NA	NA	TRBJ1-4	TGTGCCAGCAGCGTAGACAGCGGGGGCGCAACTAATGAAAAACTGTTTTTT	CASSVDSGGATNEKLFF